This T cell receptor beta chain appears in the sequencing data of a study of vaccination effects on CD4 cells after COVID-19. Study details: Early and late post-vaccination sampling was undertaken in a cohort of a few convalescent patients. Whole-study findings and limits: By a late point after vaccination, infection- and vaccine-induced clones had shrunk markedly through clonal contraction. Convalescent post-vaccine spike-reactive clones were mostly newly vaccine-induced. Convalescent patients were scarce, and early post-infection timepoints were absent.

Clones were sequenced by immunoSEQ multiplex PCR, and TCRdb holds only the in-frame ones, with some missing. Among nearly 50,000 clones listed, 65% to 75% were seen once. A note on this clone: Antigen unknown.

The authors isolated CD4+ T cells after roughly eleven days of culture. Between March and December 2020, the person had a SARS-CoV-2 infection that PCR confirmed. Each participant received a vaccine that was either BNT162b2 or mRNA-1273, given as two doses. The source of this sequence is a human donor who had a prior SARS-CoV-2 infection. The input for sequencing was CD4+ T cells from PBMCs cultured without peptide, taken after COVID-19 vaccination.

The CDR3 region is CASSYLSTGANTEAFF. The CDR3 DNA sequence: TGTGCCAGCAGTTACTTATCGACAGGAGCGAACACTGAAGCTTTCTTT. The chain recombines TRBV6-5 with TRBJ1-1, with D maybe TRBD1 (6 bases). The V and J ends lost 1 base and 1 base respectively, with 13 bases between them. This CDR3 region has 16 residues. From germline, CDR1 is MNHEY and CDR2 SVGAGI.